Sequencing of this TCR beta chain was carried out in a study of cytomegalovirus exposure and HLA in healthy donors. Trimming shortened V by 1 base and J by 4 bases, and 11 bases separated the two germline ends. Germline values: CDR1 LGHNA, CDR2 YSLEER. The CDR3 has 15 amino acids. Worth noting for this clone: Its specificity is not known.

Data came from immunoSEQ multiplex PCR; TCRdb stores just in-frame clones and leaves some out. The sample gives roughly 50,000 clones, 90% of which show up once; approximately 1.1% is in the top ten. General observations from the study: It was around 160 TCR beta chains that were listed as cytomegalovirus-associated.

The TCR was taken from a man aged 18 to 35 in good health and CMV-seronegative. Sequenced material: PBMCs. The gene calls are TRBV4-3 and TRBJ2-1; no firm D call. Here the CDR3 reads CASSQGVGGYNEQFF. The CDR3 coding sequence is TGCGCCAGCAGCCAAGGAGTTGGCGGATACAATGAGCAGTTCTTC.